This TCR beta chain was identified during a study of blood T cell repertoires in COVID-19. Study information: Spain, Italy and the United States supplied samples that represented acute and convalescent COVID-19. The analysed material was cDNA or gDNA that came from T cells, B-cell-depleted T cells, or PBMCs.

Only a few counts were recorded for this clone. Sequencing used immunoSEQ multiplex PCR; TCRdb keeps in-frame clones, though not all of them. The data hold about 160,000 clones, with approximately 84% observed a single time. This CDR3 is built from 13 residues. Enrollees, roughly 18 to 89 years old, lived in roughly 24 US areas. Each participant's cohort was designated according to participant-reported clinical history. This sequence originates from a woman between 35 and 50 years old with acute COVID-19. The sequenced sample consisted of PBMCs or T cells enriched from blood (not recorded which). J is TRBJ2-7 and V is TRBV12-1; the table assigns TRBD2, which was not confirmed against the DNA. TRBV12-1 is a listed pseudogene. The CDR3: CASPSGSSNEQYF. CDR3 DNA sequence: TGTGCCAGCCCAAGCGGGAGTTCCAACGAGCAGTACTTC.